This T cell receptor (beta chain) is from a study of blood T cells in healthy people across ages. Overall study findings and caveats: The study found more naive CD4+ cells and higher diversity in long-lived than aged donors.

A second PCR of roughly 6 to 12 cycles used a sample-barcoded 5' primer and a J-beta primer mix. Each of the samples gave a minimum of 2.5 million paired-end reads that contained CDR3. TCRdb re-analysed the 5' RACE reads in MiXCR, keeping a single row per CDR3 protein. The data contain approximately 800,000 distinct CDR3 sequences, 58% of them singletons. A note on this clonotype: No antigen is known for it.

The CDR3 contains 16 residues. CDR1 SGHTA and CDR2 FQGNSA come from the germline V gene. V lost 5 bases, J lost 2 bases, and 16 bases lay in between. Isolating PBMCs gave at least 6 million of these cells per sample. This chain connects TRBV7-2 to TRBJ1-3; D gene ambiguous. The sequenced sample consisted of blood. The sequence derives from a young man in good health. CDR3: CASSPRTTRTGNTIYF. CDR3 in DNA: TGTGCCAGCAGCCCTCGGACCACTCGGACTGGAAACACCATATATTTT.